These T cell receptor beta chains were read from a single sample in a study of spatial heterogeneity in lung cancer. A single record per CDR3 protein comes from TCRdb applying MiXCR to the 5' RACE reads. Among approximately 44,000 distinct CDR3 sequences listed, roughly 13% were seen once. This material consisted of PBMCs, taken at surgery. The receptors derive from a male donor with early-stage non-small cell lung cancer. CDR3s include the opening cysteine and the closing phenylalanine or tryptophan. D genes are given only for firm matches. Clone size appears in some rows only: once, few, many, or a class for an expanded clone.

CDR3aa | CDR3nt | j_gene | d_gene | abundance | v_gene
CSGREVATDTQYF | TGCAGTGGGAGGGAGGTTGCTACAGATACGCAGTATTTT | TRBJ2-3 | . | few | TRBV20-1
CASSLGTGLTDTQYF | TGTGCCAGCAGTTTGGGGACAGGCCTCACAGATACGCAGTATTTT | TRBJ2-3 | TRBD1 | many | TRBV28
CASSQARFYNSPLHF | TGTGCCAGCAGCCAAGCGCGGTTCTATAATTCACCCCTCCACTTT | TRBJ1-6 | . | many | TRBV4-2
CASSPGSHYEQYF | TGTGCCAGCAGTCCCGGGTCGCACTACGAGCAGTACTTC | TRBJ2-7 | . | . | TRBV28
CASSGGQGLYEQYF | TGTGCCAGCAGCGGGGGACAGGGGCTATACGAGCAGTACTTC | TRBJ2-7 | TRBD1 | many | TRBV5-4
CASSLGTGSSGYTF | TGTGCCAGCAGTTTAGGGACAGGATCCTCTGGCTACACCTTC | TRBJ1-2 | TRBD1 | . | TRBV28
CSVLYPFTSGNTGELFF | TGCAGCGTTCTTTATCCCTTTACTAGCGGGAACACCGGGGAGCTGTTTTTT | TRBJ2-2 | TRBD2 | few | TRBV29-1
CSARELRGTEAFF | TGCAGTGCTAGAGAGCTCCGGGGCACTGAAGCTTTCTTT | TRBJ1-1 | . | few | TRBV20-1
CASSLPTYEQYF | TGCGCCAGCAGCTTACCAACCTACGAGCAGTACTTC | TRBJ2-7 | . | many | TRBV5-1
CASSTTGGLAGELFF | TGTGCCAGCAGCACGACAGGGGGTCTAGCCGGGGAGCTGTTTTTT | TRBJ2-2 | TRBD1 | many | TRBV9
CASTDRGSEQYF | TGTGCCAGCACTGACAGGGGAAGTGAGCAGTACTTC | TRBJ2-7 | TRBD1 | few | TRBV27
CSVGPGQGGQPQHF | TGCAGCGTTGGGCCAGGACAGGGGGGGCAGCCCCAGCATTTT | TRBJ1-5 | TRBD1 | . | TRBV29-1
CASSDRTTNSPLHF | TGTGCCAGCAGTGATCGGACGACAAATTCACCCCTCCACTTT | TRBJ1-6 | . | few | TRBV2
CASSSRATRGQPQHF | TGTGCCAGCAGTTCGCGGGCGACCAGGGGCCAGCCCCAGCATTTT | TRBJ1-5 | . | few | TRBV27
CASSQRQGGTDTQYF | TGTGCCAGCAGCCAAAGACAGGGGGGAACAGATACGCAGTATTTT | TRBJ2-3 | TRBD1 | few | TRBV3-1
CAIKGQPNTEAFF | TGTGCCATCAAGGGACAGCCGAACACTGAAGCTTTCTTT | TRBJ1-1 | TRBD1 | many | TRBV7-9
CASSVRFEPYEQYF | TGTGCCAGCAGCGTGAGATTCGAGCCCTACGAGCAGTACTTC | TRBJ2-7 | . | many | TRBV9